Listed below are T cell receptor beta chains from one sample, sequenced in a study of OX40 agonist ivuxolimab in advanced cancers. Profiling relied on immunoSEQ multiplex PCR, and the TCRdb table lists in-frame clones only, not all of them. The sample consists of more than 60,000 clones, around 81% of them appearing once. This sample comprised CD4+ or CD8+ T cells sorted from blood, obtained in a trial of the OX40 agonist ivuxolimab. Source of these receptors: an adult with an advanced solid tumor such as melanoma, head and neck, liver or kidney cancer. The CDR3 runs from the conserved cysteine through the conserved F or W. Each record gives: D gene, V gene, clone size, J gene, CDR3 protein, CDR3 DNA. D genes are given only for firm matches. Clone sizes are given selectively: once, few, many, or a class where the clone is expanded.

d_gene: .; v_gene: TRBV6-6; abundance: .; j_gene: TRBJ1-2; CDR3aa: CASSFSRSDYGYTF; CDR3nt: TGTGCCAGCAGTTTCTCTCGCAGTGACTATGGCTACACCTTC
d_gene: TRBD1; v_gene: TRBV19; abundance: .; j_gene: TRBJ2-3; CDR3aa: CASSTRNPDRSTDTQYF; CDR3nt: TGTGCCAGTAGTACCAGAAACCCGGACAGGAGCACAGATACGCAGTATTTT
d_gene: .; v_gene: TRBV2; abundance: once; j_gene: TRBJ1-5; CDR3aa: CASYREGQPQHF; CDR3nt: TGTGCCAGTTACAGGGAAGGACAGCCCCAGCATTTT
d_gene: .; v_gene: TRBV28; abundance: .; j_gene: TRBJ2-7; CDR3aa: CASIPAGETYEQYF; CDR3nt: TGTGCCAGCATACCGGCAGGGGAAACCTACGAGCAGTACTTC
d_gene: .; v_gene: TRBV19; abundance: .; j_gene: TRBJ1-1; CDR3aa: CASSQAVNTEAFF; CDR3nt: TGTGCCAGTAGTCAGGCAGTGAACACTGAAGCTTTCTTT
d_gene: .; v_gene: TRBV18; abundance: once; j_gene: TRBJ2-5; CDR3aa: CASSAGQWETQYF; CDR3nt: TGTGCCAGCTCAGCGGGACAGTGGGAGACCCAGTACTTC
d_gene: TRBD1; v_gene: TRBV5-1; abundance: .; j_gene: TRBJ2-7; CDR3aa: CASQDRAETYEQYF; CDR3nt: TGCGCCAGCCAAGACAGGGCCGAAACCTACGAGCAGTACTTC
d_gene: .; v_gene: TRBV4-2; abundance: .; j_gene: TRBJ1-4; CDR3aa: CASSQYGTDEKLFF; CDR3nt: TGTGCCAGCAGCCAATATGGGACCGATGAAAAACTGTTTTTT
d_gene: .; v_gene: TRBV18; abundance: .; j_gene: TRBJ1-1; CDR3aa: CASSPEILNTEAFF; CDR3nt: TGTGCCAGCTCACCAGAGATCCTGAACACTGAAGCTTTCTTT
d_gene: .; v_gene: TRBV7-9; abundance: .; j_gene: TRBJ1-1; CDR3aa: CASSLVTGQSTEAFF; CDR3nt: TGTGCCAGCAGCTTAGTTACAGGGCAGAGCACTGAAGCTTTCTTT
d_gene: .; v_gene: TRBV28; abundance: once; j_gene: TRBJ1-1; CDR3aa: CASRPGDMNTEAFF; CDR3nt: TGTGCCAGCAGGCCAGGGGACATGAACACTGAAGCTTTCTTT
d_gene: TRBD1; v_gene: TRBV25-1; abundance: .; j_gene: TRBJ1-4; CDR3aa: CASSESGTGDEKLFF; CDR3nt: TGTGCCAGCAGTGAATCCGGGACAGGAGATGAAAAACTGTTTTTT
d_gene: TRBD1; v_gene: TRBV5-4; abundance: few; j_gene: TRBJ1-2; CDR3aa: CASSPDRGNDGYTF; CDR3nt: TGTGCCAGCAGCCCCGACAGGGGAAATGATGGCTACACCTTC
d_gene: TRBD1; v_gene: TRBV9; abundance: .; j_gene: TRBJ1-3; CDR3aa: CASSVGTGGSGNTIYF; CDR3nt: TGTGCCAGCAGCGTAGGGACAGGGGGCTCCGGAAACACCATATATTTT